This T cell receptor beta chain appears in the sequencing data of a study of CD8 T cells in ankylosing spondylitis. A note on this clonotype: Its antigen is undetermined.

TCR beta libraries were made by quantitative 5'-RACE with molecular barcodes. TCRdb ran MiXCR on the 5' RACE reads and lists one entry per CDR3 protein. The sample includes more than 500,000 distinct CDR3 sequences, approximately 5% of them seen just once. Study-level points and caveats: Matched ankylosing spondylitis synovial fluid reportedly contained a significantly enriched population of disease-linked clones. What seemed typical of ankylosing spondylitis blood was a TCR beta motif built from fewer than ten highly homologous variants.

Material for sequencing was blood, either unsorted or a sorted T cell fraction (not recorded which). The TCR originated in a male donor with ankylosing spondylitis.

The CDR3 DNA reads TGCAGTGCTAGAGCCTCCGGGACAGCCTTCATGAACACTGAAGCTTTCTTT. It yields the protein CSARASGTAFMNTEAFF. The J gene is TRBJ1-1, the V gene TRBV20-1; 7 nucleotides match TRBD1. The CDR3 length is 17 residues. CDR1 DFQATT and CDR2 SNEGSKA come from the germline V gene (reference sequence). Losses at the gene ends were 1 base for V and 0 bases for J; bases not matched to a gene: 11.